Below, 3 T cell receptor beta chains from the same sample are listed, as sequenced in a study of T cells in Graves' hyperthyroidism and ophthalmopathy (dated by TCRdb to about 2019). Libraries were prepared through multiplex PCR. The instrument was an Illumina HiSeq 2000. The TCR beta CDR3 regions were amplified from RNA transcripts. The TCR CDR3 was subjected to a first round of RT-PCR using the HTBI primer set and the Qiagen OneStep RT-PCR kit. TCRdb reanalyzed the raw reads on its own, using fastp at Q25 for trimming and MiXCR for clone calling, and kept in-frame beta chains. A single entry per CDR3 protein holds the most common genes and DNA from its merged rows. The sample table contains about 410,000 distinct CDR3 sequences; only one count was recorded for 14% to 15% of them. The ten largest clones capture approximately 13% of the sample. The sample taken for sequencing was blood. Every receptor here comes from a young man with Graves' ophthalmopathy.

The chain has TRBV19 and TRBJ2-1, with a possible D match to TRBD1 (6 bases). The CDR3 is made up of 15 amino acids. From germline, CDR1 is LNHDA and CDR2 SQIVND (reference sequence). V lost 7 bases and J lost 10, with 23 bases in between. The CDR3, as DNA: TGTGCCAGTACCATCAATGTGGTAGGGGGATCGGAGCAGTTCTTC. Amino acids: CASTINVVGGSEQFF.

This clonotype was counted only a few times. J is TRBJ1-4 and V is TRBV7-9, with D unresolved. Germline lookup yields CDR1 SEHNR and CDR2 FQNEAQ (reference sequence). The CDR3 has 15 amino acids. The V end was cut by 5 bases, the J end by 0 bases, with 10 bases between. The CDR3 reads CASSPIGPTNEKLFF. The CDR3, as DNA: TGTGCCAGCAGCCCTATCGGACCAACTAATGAAAAACTGTTTTTT.

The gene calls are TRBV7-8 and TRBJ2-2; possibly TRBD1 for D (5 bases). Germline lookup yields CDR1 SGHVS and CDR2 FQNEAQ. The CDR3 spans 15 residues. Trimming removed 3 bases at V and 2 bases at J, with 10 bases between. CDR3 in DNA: TGTGCCAGCAGCTTCAGGGTCGGAAACACCGGGGAGCTGTTTTTT. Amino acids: CASSFRVGNTGELFF.